By share, the clone carrying this T cell receptor beta chain counts as medium-sized. The entry originates in a study of early T cells in non-severe SARS-CoV-2 infection. MiXCR, run by TCRdb on the 5' RACE reads, gives a single entry per CDR3 protein. Of more than 55,000 distinct CDR3 sequences in the sample, 5% to 6.5% were seen once. CDR3 length equals 12 residues. The ends were cut back, 4 bases at V and 0 bases at J, with 7 bases in the middle. CDR1 is SQVTM and CDR2 is ANQGSEA in the germline V gene. The sample consisted of whole blood, taken at baseline. This receptor was taken from an adult who was a healthcare worker with PCR-confirmed SARS-CoV-2 infection or an uninfected control (not recorded which). This chain joins TRBV29-1 and TRBJ2-7; D remains ambiguous. The CDR3 DNA is TGCAGCGTTGGATTAAACTCCTACGAGCAGTACTTC. Protein product: CSVGLNSYEQYF.